This entry is about one TCR beta chain. Its cognate antigen is unknown. Looked up from germline, CDR1 is KGHDR and CDR2 is SFDVKD. The length of the CDR3 is 16 residues. The V and J ends lost 4 bases and 4 bases, in that order; junction bases with no gene match: 6. This entry belongs to a study of T cells in Graves' hyperthyroidism and ophthalmopathy. Study results and caveats: The model forecast ophthalmopathy, anticipating it by a median roughly 6 months before onset.

Amplification targeted TCR beta CDR3 regions from RNA transcripts. The TCR CDR3 first-round RT-PCR relied on the HTBI primer set. TCRdb re-analysed the multiplex PCR reads in MiXCR, keeping a single row per CDR3 protein. The repertoire has 610,000 or so distinct CDR3 sequences, just over 45% of them found once; the top ten carry roughly 8.2%. The sample comprised peripheral blood or thyroid tissue (not recorded which). The TCR originated in a woman between 18 and 30 years old with Graves' hyperthyroidism. The rearrangement joins TRBV24-1 to TRBJ2-2, with 9 positions matching TRBD1. The CDR3 DNA follows: TGTGCCACCAGTGAGTCCGGGACAGGGTCCACCGGGGAGCTGTTTTTT. Amino acid sequence: CATSESGTGSTGELFF.